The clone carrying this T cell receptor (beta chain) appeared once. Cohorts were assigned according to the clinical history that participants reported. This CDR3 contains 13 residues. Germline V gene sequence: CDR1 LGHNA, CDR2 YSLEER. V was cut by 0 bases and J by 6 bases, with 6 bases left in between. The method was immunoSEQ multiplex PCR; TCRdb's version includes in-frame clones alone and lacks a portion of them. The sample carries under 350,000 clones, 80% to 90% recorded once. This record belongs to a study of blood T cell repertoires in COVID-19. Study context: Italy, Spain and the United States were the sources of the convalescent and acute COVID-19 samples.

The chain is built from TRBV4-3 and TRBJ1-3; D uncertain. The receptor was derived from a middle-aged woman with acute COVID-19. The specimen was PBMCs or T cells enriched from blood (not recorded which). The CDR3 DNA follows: TGCGCCAGCAGCCAAGACCAACAAAACACCATATATTTT. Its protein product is CASSQDQQNTIYF.